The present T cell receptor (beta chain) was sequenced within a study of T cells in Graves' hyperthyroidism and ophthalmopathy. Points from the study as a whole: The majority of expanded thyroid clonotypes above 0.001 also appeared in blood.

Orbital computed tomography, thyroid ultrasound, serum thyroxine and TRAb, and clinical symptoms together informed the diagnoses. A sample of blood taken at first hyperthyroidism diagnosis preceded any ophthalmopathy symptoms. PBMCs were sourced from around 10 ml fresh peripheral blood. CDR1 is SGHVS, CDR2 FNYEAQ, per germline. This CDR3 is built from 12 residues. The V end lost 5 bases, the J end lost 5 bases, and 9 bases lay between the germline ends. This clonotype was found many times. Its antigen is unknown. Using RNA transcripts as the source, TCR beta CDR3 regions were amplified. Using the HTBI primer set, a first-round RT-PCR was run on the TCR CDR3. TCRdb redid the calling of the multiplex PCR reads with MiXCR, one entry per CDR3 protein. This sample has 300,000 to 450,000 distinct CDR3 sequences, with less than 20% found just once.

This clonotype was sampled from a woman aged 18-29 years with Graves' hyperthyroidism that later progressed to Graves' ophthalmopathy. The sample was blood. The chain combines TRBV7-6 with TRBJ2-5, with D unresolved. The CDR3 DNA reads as TGTGCCAGCAGCCCTGAAACGGAGACCCAGTACTTC. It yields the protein CASSPETETQYF.